Below are 2 T cell receptor beta chains sequenced from a single sample in a study of graft-versus-host responses after intestinal transplantation. The protocol was immunoSEQ multiplex PCR, while the TCRdb copy is restricted to in-frame clones and leaves out a portion. The top ten clones hold roughly 2.6% of a sample with roughly 56,000 clones, under 95% of them seen once. This specimen was PBMCs, taken about 4 months after intestinal transplantation. The receptors derive from a human patient who received an intestinal transplant, so some T cells may come from the graft donor.

V and J are TRBV5-1 and TRBJ2-1, with 9 bases lining up with TRBD1. This CDR3 region has 18 residues. Unmatched junction bases numbered 15, after V lost 4 bases and J lost 4 bases. The germline V gene has CDR1 SGHRS and CDR2 YFSETQ. CDR3 sequence (DNA): TGCGCCAGCAGCCCACTCCCCCTGGGACAGGGCGCTTACAATGAGCAGTTCTTC. It yields the protein CASSPLPLGQGAYNEQFF. The full variable domain, completed using reference TRBV5-1 and TRBJ2-1, is KAGVTQTPRYLIKTRGQQVTLSCSPISGHRSVSWYQQTPGQGLQFLFEYFSETQRNKGNFPGRFSGRQFSNSRSEMNVSTLELGDSALYLCASSPLPLGQGAYNEQFFGPGTRLTVL.

V is TRBV4-2 and J is TRBJ2-1, with D unclear. From germline, CDR1 is LGHNA and CDR2 YNFKEQ. The V gene lost 3 bases and the J gene lost 8 bases, with 14 bases spanning the gap. The CDR3 totals 14 residues. The CDR3 bases are TGTGCCAGCAGCCAGGCGGACGGTACGGATGAGCAGTTCTTC. Protein: CASSQADGTDEQFF.